These T cell receptor beta chains were read from a single sample in a study of vaccination effects on CD4 cells after COVID-19. TCRdb's table, derived via immunoSEQ multiplex PCR, lists solely in-frame clones and lacks some. The sample contains some 40,000 clones, more than 65% of which appear only once. Antigen specificity for these receptors is unknown. The specimen comprised CD4+ T cells from PBMCs cultured without peptide, sampled after COVID-19 vaccination. The receptors were sampled from a human donor who had a prior SARS-CoV-2 infection. The CDR3 runs from the conserved cysteine through the conserved F or W. D genes are given only for firm matches. Clone size, where shown, is once, few, many, or a class for clones that have expanded.

>TRBJ2-4|.|TRBV6-4|.
CASSRREGDIQYF
TGTGCCAGCAGTAGGAGGGAAGGGGACATTCAGTACTTC
>TRBJ2-1|.|TRBV18|.
CASSNSYNEQFF
TGTGCCAGCTCCAACTCCTACAATGAGCAGTTCTTC
>TRBJ1-1|.|TRBV6-5|.
CASRPAGTRNTEAFF
TGTGCCAGCAGACCCGCGGGAACCAGGAACACTGAAGCTTTCTTT
>TRBJ1-6|.|TRBV7-3|TRBD1
CASSQTGVNSPLHF
TGTGCCAGCAGCCAGACAGGGGTCAATTCACCCCTCCACTTT
>TRBJ2-3|.|TRBV5-1|.
CASSPQTRDTDTQYF
TGCGCCAGCAGCCCACAGACGAGAGACACAGATACGCAGTATTTT
>TRBJ2-1|.|TRBV3-1/TRBV3-2|TRBD2
CASSRAGAVINEQFF
TGTGCCAGCAGCCGGGCGGGAGCTGTCATCAATGAGCAGTTCTTC
>TRBJ2-1|.|TRBV14|TRBD2
CASSQEITSGGYNEQFF
TGTGCCAGCAGCCAAGAGATCACTAGCGGGGGTTACAATGAGCAGTTCTTC
>TRBJ1-6|.|TRBV9|.
CASSVEPGRTSPLHF
TGTGCCAGCAGCGTAGAGCCGGGAAGGACTTCACCCCTCCACTTT
>TRBJ2-2|.|TRBV6-5|.
CASTPGAFSGRELFF
TGTGCCAGCACCCCCGGCGCCTTTAGTGGTAGGGAGCTGTTTTTT
>TRBJ2-3|.|TRBV3-1/TRBV3-2|TRBD1
CASSETGTGTDTQYF
TGTGCCAGCAGCGAAACCGGGACAGGGACAGATACGCAGTATTTT
>TRBJ1-1|once|TRBV7-2|.
CASSFQAGVWLEAFF
TGTGCCAGCAGCTTTCAGGCAGGGGTTTGGCTTGAAGCTTTCTTT
>TRBJ2-7|.|TRBV13|TRBD2
CASSHHSGGLYEQYF
TGTGCCAGCAGCCACCATAGCGGGGGTCTTTACGAGCAGTACTTC
>TRBJ2-3|.|TRBV7-9|.
CASFGWGGSTDTQYF
TGTGCCAGCTTTGGGTGGGGGGGCTCGACAGATACGCAGTATTTT
>TRBJ1-2|.|TRBV4-1|TRBD1
CASSQGDRVYGYTF
TGCGCCAGCAGCCAAGGGGACAGGGTCTATGGCTACACCTTC
>TRBJ1-1|.|TRBV10-3|TRBD1
CAISDAQGLENTEAFF
TGTGCCATCAGTGACGCACAGGGGCTAGAGAACACTGAAGCTTTCTTT
>TRBJ2-1|once|TRBV7-2|TRBD2
CASSLTRLAGVEQFF
TGTGCCAGCAGCTTAACTCGACTAGCGGGGGTTGAGCAGTTCTTC
>TRBJ2-5|.|TRBV18|TRBD2
CASSPLGTSGGSETQYF
TGTGCCAGCTCACCCCTGGGGACTAGCGGGGGGTCTGAGACCCAGTACTTC
>TRBJ2-2|.|TRBV18|.
CASSPPNSFRNTGELFF
TGTGCCAGCTCACCACCGAACAGTTTTAGGAACACCGGGGAGCTGTTTTTT
>TRBJ2-7|few|TRBV5-1|.
CASSFITDGTPYEQYF
TGCGCCAGCAGCTTTATCACGGACGGGACCCCCTACGAGCAGTACTTC
>TRBJ2-7|.|TRBV10-3|TRBD1
CAISYSSAGGSYEQYF
TGTGCCATCAGTTACTCGTCGGCAGGGGGCTCCTACGAGCAGTACTTC
>TRBJ2-2|few|TRBV5-1|.
CASSLGSGVPGELFF
TGCGCCAGCAGCTTAGGTAGCGGAGTCCCCGGGGAGCTGTTTTTT
>TRBJ2-1|few|TRBV11-2|TRBD1
CASSLGTGAYNEQFF
TGTGCCAGCAGCTTAGGGACAGGGGCCTACAATGAGCAGTTCTTC
>TRBJ2-3|.|TRBV5-1|TRBD2
CASSQIASGGTDTQYF
TGCGCCAGCAGCCAAATCGCTAGCGGGGGCACAGATACGCAGTATTTT
>TRBJ1-5|.|TRBV6-2/TRBV6-3|TRBD1
CASSYWVGPRGPDQPQHF
TGTGCCAGCAGTTACTGGGTCGGTCCCAGGGGGCCGGATCAGCCCCAGCATTTT
>TRBJ2-2|once|TRBV19|.
CASTDRDGTGELFF
TGTGCCAGTACTGACCGGGACGGCACCGGGGAGCTGTTTTTT
>TRBJ2-1|.|TRBV5-5|TRBD2
CASDQRGGLTYNEQFF
TGTGCCAGCGACCAGCGGGGGGGGTTAACCTACAATGAGCAGTTCTTC
>TRBJ2-3|.|TRBV10-3|TRBD2
CAISGQGLAGDTQYF
TGTGCCATCAGTGGCCAAGGACTAGCGGGAGATACGCAGTATTTT
>TRBJ2-1|.|TRBV3-1/TRBV3-2|.
CASRGTARGAEQFF
TGTGCCAGCAGAGGGACAGCGAGGGGGGCTGAGCAGTTCTTC
>TRBJ1-1|.|TRBV27|.
CASTSNRREDTEAFF
TGTGCCAGCACCAGTAACAGGAGAGAGGACACTGAAGCTTTCTTT
>TRBJ1-6|.|TRBV4-3|.
CASSQIRGFNSPLHF
TGCGCCAGCAGCCAAATTAGGGGTTTTAATTCACCCCTCCACTTT
>TRBJ2-5|.|TRBV30|.
CAWEGGIQETQYF
TGTGCCTGGGAGGGGGGCATACAAGAGACCCAGTACTTC
>TRBJ2-3|.|TRBV12-5|TRBD2
CASGSRTSGRGSDTQYF
TGTGCTAGTGGTTCCCGGACTAGCGGGAGGGGGTCGGATACGCAGTATTTT
>TRBJ1-5|.|TRBV7-7|TRBD1
CASSPGQGQPQHF
TGTGCTAGCAGTCCGGGACAGGGCCAGCCCCAGCATTTT
>TRBJ2-5|.|TRBV5-1|TRBD2
CASSGGLDQETQYF
TGCGCCAGCAGCGGGGGACTAGACCAAGAGACCCAGTACTTC
>TRBJ1-4|.|TRBV27|.
CASKLLPRMGEKLFF
TGTGCCAGCAAACTCTTACCGAGAATGGGTGAAAAACTGTTTTTT
>TRBJ1-1|.|TRBV12-3/TRBV12-4|.
CASTVRDRLRAFF
TGTGCCAGCACCGTCCGGGACCGGCTTCGAGCTTTCTTT
>TRBJ2-7|.|TRBV12-3/TRBV12-4|.
CASSLAASYEQYF
TGTGCCAGCAGTTTGGCGGCATCCTACGAGCAGTACTTC
>TRBJ2-1|.|TRBV3-1/TRBV3-2|TRBD2
CASSQHGGVEQFF
TGTGCCAGCAGCCAACACGGGGGGGTTGAGCAGTTCTTC
>TRBJ2-3|.|TRBV7-2|.
CASSRRWGADTQYF
TGTGCCAGCAGCCGCCGGTGGGGGGCAGATACGCAGTATTTT
>TRBJ2-7|.|TRBV14|.
CASSPGTHAYEQYF
TGTGCCAGCAGCCCTGGGACCCACGCCTACGAGCAGTACTTC
>TRBJ1-1|.|TRBV2|.
CASSAGRANTEAFF
TGTGCCAGCAGTGCCGGGAGAGCCAACACTGAAGCTTTCTTT
>TRBJ2-1|.|TRBV5-1|.
CASSLLPGSYNEQFF
TGCGCCAGCAGCTTACTGCCAGGGTCCTACAATGAGCAGTTCTTC
>TRBJ2-1|.|TRBV11-3|.
CASSHRSSIYNEQFF
TGTGCCAGCAGCCACAGGTCGTCCATCTACAATGAGCAGTTCTTC
>TRBJ2-3|.|TRBV5-5|.
CASTIRGRRNPDTQYF
TGTGCCAGCACAATAAGGGGGAGGAGGAATCCCGATACGCAGTATTTT
>TRBJ2-5|.|TRBV4-1|.
CASSQYGGFGETQYF
TGCGCCAGCAGCCAATATGGGGGATTTGGGGAGACCCAGTACTTC